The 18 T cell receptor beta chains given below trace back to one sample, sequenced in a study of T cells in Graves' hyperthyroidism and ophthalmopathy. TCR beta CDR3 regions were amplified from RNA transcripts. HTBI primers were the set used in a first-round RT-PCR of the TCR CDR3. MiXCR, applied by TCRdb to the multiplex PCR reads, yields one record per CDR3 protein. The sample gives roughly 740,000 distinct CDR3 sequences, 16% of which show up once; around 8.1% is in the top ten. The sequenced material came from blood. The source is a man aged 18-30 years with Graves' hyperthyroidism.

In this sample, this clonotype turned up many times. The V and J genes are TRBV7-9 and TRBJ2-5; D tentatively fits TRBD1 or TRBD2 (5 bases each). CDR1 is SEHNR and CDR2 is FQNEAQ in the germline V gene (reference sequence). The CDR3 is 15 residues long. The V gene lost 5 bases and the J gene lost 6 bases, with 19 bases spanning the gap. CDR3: CASSESPGPPQTQYF. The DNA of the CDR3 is TGTGCCAGCAGCGAATCACCGGGGCCCCCTCAGACCCAGTACTTC.

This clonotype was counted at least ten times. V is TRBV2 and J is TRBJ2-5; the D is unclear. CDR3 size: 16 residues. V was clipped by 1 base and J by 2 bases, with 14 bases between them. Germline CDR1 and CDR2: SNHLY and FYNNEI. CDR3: CASSEGRAAVQETQYF. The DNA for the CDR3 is TGTGCCAGCAGTGAAGGTCGGGCGGCGGTTCAAGAGACCCAGTACTTC. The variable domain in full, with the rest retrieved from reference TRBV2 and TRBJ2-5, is EPEVTQTPSHQVTQMGQEVILRCVPISNHLYFYWYRQILGQKVEFLVSFYNNEISEKSEIFDDQFSVERPDGSNFTLKIRSTKLEDSAMYFCASSEGRAAVQETQYFGPGTRLLVL.

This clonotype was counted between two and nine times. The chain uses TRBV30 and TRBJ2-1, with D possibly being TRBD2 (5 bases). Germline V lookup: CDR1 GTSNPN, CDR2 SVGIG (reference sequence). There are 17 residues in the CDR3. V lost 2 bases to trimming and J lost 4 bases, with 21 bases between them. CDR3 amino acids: CAWSSIAGPAVYNEQFF. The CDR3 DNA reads TGTGCCTGGAGTTCAATAGCTGGACCAGCGGTATACAATGAGCAGTTCTTC.

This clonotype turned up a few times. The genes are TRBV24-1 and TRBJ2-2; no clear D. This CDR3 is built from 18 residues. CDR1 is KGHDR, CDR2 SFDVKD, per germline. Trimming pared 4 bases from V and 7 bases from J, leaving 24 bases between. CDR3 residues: CATSEKRASRYAGGELFF. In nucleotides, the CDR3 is TGTGCCACCAGTGAAAAAAGGGCCTCTCGTTATGCTGGCGGGGAGCTGTTTTTT.

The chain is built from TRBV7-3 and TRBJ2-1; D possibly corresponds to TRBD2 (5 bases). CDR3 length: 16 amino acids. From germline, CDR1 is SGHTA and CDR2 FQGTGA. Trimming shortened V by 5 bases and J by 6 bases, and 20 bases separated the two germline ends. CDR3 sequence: CASSPAPGYRANEQFF. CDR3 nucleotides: TGTGCCAGCAGCCCCGCCCCGGGATATCGGGCCAATGAGCAGTTCTTC.

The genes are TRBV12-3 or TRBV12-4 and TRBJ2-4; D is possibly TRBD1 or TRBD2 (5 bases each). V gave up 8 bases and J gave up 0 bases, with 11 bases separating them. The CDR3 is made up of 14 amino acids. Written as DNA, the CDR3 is TGTGCCAGCTCCGGGGCCAGAGCCAAAAACATTCAGTACTTC. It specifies CASSGARAKNIQYF.

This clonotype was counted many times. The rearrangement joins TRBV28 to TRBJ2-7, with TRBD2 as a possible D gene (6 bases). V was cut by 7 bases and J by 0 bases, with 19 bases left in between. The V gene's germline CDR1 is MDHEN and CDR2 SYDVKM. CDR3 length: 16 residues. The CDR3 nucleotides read TGTGCCAGCAACTTCGGGGGTCTAAGGAGCTCCTACGAGCAGTACTTC. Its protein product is CASNFGGLRSSYEQYF.

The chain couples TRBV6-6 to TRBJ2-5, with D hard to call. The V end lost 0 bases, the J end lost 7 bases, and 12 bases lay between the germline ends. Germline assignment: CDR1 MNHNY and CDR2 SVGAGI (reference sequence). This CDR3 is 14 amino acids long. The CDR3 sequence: CASSYSTTARTQYF. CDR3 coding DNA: TGTGCCAGCAGTTACTCTACCACAGCAAGGACCCAGTACTTC.

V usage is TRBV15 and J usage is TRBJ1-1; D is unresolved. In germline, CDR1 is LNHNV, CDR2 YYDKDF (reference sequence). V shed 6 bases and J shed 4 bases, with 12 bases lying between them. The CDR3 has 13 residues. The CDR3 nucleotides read TGTGCCACCAGTCAAGATAGGGCCACTGAAGCTTTCTTT. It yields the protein CATSQDRATEAFF.

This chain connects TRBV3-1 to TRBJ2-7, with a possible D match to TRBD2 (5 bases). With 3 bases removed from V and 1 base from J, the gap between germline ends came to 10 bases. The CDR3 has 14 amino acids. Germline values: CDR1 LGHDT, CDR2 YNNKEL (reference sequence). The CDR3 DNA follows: TGTGCCAGCAGCCAGCGGCGGGTGTCCTACGAGCAGTACTTC. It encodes CASSQRRVSYEQYF.

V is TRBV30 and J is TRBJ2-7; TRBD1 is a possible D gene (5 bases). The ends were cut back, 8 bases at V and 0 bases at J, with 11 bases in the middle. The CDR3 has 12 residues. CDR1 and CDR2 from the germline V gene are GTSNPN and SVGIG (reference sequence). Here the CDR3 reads CALSGNSYEQYF. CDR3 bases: TGTGCCCTTTCAGGGAACTCCTACGAGCAGTACTTC.

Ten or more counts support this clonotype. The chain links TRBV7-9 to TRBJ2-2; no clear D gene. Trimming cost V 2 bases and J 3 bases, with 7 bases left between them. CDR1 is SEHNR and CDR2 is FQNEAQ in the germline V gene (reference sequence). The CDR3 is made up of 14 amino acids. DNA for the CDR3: TGTGCCAGCAGCTTATCGGCGGACACCGGGGAGCTGTTTTTT. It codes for CASSLSADTGELFF.

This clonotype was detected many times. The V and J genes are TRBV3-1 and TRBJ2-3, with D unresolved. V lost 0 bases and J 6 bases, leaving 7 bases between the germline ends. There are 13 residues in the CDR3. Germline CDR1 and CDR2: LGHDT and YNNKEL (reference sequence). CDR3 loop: CASSQDRWDTQYF. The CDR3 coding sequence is TGTGCCAGCAGCCAAGATAGGTGGGATACGCAGTATTTT.

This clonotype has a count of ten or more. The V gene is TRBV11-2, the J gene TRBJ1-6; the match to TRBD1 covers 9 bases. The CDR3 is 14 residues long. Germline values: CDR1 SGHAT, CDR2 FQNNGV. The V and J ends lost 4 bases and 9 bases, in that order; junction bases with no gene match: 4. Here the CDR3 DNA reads TGTGCCAGCAGCTCCCGGGACAGGGTTTCACCCCTCCACTTT. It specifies CASSSRDRVSPLHF.

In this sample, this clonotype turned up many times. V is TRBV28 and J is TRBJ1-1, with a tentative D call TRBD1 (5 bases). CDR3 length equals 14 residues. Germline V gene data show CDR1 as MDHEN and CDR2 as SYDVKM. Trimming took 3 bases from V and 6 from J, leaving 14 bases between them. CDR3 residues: CASSFLGGESEAFF. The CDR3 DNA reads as TGTGCCAGCAGTTTTTTGGGGGGAGAGTCTGAAGCTTTCTTT.

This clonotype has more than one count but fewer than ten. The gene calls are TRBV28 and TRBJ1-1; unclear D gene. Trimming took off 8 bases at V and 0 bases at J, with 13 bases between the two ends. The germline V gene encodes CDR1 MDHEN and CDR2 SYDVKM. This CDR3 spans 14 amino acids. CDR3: CASRWLQMNTEAFF. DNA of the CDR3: TGTGCCAGCCGTTGGCTACAGATGAACACTGAAGCTTTCTTT.

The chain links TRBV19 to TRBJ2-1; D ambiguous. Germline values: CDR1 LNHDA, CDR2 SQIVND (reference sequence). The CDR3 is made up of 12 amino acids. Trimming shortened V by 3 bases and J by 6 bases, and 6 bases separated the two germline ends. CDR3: CASSIITNEQFF. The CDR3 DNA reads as TGTGCCAGTAGTATTATCACCAATGAGCAGTTCTTC.

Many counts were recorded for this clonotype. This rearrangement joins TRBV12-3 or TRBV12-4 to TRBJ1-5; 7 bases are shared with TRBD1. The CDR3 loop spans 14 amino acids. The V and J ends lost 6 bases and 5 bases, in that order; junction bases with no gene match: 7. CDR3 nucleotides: TGTGCCAGCAGCCAAACAGGGGCCTATCAGCCCCAGCATTTT. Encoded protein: CASSQTGAYQPQHF.